The 21 T cell receptor beta chains in this list originate from one sample, sequenced in a study of a mutant IDH1 vaccine in newly diagnosed glioma. Only in-frame clones appear in the TCRdb table, and some are missing; sequencing was by immunoSEQ multiplex PCR. The sample yields tens of thousands of clones, approximately 92% seen once. The time point here: week 35, safety follow-up. With topical imiquimod, each dose of the vaccine consisted of 300 ug of mutant IDH1 20-mer peptide. The antigens for these receptors are not known. Sequenced material: PBMCs, taken from a glioma patient whose treatment included an IDH1 peptide vaccine. The receptors were sampled from a man aged 50 to 60 with glioma.

The chain is built from TRBV21-1 and TRBJ2-1; TRBD1, the D gene given by the table, was not confirmed from the DNA. TRBV21-1 is a listed pseudogene. CDR3 size: 24 residues. CDR3 sequence: CASSKRRGTRAGGIGRREYNEQFF. CDR3 DNA sequence: TGTGCCAGCAGCAAAAGGCGAGGGACGAGGGCAGGGGGGATCGGGCGCCGCGAATACAATGAGCAGTTCTTC.

The rearrangement joins TRBV5-4 to TRBJ2-6, with D unresolved. The length of the CDR3 is 15 residues. Trimming pared 6 bases from V and 3 bases from J, leaving 13 bases between. The V gene's germline CDR1 is SGHNT and CDR2 YYREEE (reference sequence). CDR3 protein: CASTSSGFGANVLTF. CDR3 bases: TGTGCCAGCACCTCCTCGGGCTTTGGGGCCAACGTCCTGACTTTC.

The chain employs TRBV5-8 and TRBJ1-1, with D perhaps TRBD1 (6 bases). V lost 2 bases, J lost 5 bases, and 25 bases lay in between. The CDR3 has 18 amino acids. Germline CDR1 and CDR2: SGHTS and YDEGEE. CDR3 loop: CASSFVRRGAFIGTEAFF. The CDR3 region has the DNA TGTGCCAGCAGCTTTGTACGGAGGGGGGCGTTCATCGGAACTGAAGCTTTCTTT.

This rearrangement joins TRBV9 to TRBJ1-2; the D is unclear. The germline V gene encodes CDR1 SGDLS and CDR2 YYNGEE. The CDR3 sequence is 11 residues long. The germline V and J ends were trimmed by 2 bases and 2 bases, with 1 base remaining between them. DNA of the CDR3: TGTGCCAGCAGCGTCAACTATGGCTACACCTTC. Residues: CASSVNYGYTF.

J is TRBJ1-4 and V is TRBV5-1; D gene uncertain. Looked up from germline, CDR1 is SGHRS and CDR2 is YFSETQ. Trimming took off 1 base at V and 4 bases at J, with 5 bases between the two ends. There are 13 residues in the CDR3. This CDR3 reads CASSLNINEKLFF. CDR3 coding DNA: TGCGCCAGCAGCTTGAACATTAATGAAAAACTGTTTTTT.

V and J are TRBV7-8 and TRBJ2-7; 10 bases are shared with TRBD2. This CDR3 is built from 16 residues. V dropped 0 bases and J dropped 4; count of bases not matched to a gene: 6. Germline CDR1 is SGHVS and CDR2 is FQNEAQ. The CDR3 sequence is CASSLAVLAGNYEQYF. The DNA for the CDR3 is TGTGCCAGCAGCTTAGCTGTACTAGCGGGAAATTACGAGCAGTACTTC.

This clone was seen once. The chain combines TRBV7-9 with TRBJ1-5; the D is unclear. V was pared by 8 bases and J by 0 bases, with 8 bases between. This CDR3 has 13 amino acids. Germline CDR1 and CDR2: SEHNR and FQNEAQ (reference sequence). CDR3 sequence reads: CASGRTSNQPQHF. CDR3 sequence (DNA): TGTGCCAGCGGACGAACTAGCAATCAGCCCCAGCATTTT. Variable domain in full (rest from reference TRBV7-9 and TRBJ1-5): DTGVSQNPRHKITKRGQNVTFRCDPISEHNRLYWYRQTLGQGPEFLTYFQNEAQLEKSRLLSDRFSAERPKGSFSTLEIQRTEQGDSAMYLCASGRTSNQPQHFGDGTRLSIL.

The J gene is TRBJ1-2, the V gene TRBV29-1; possible D gene TRBD1, 6 bases. Trimming pared 5 bases from V and 2 bases from J, leaving 12 bases between. CDR3 length: 13 amino acids. Looked up from germline, CDR1 is SQVTM and CDR2 is ANQGSEA. The CDR3 reads CSVHNRVNYGYTF. CDR3 DNA: TGCAGCGTTCACAACAGGGTAAACTATGGCTACACCTTC.

The DNA for the CDR3 is TGTGCCAGCAGCTCCACATTCGCAACTAATGAAAAACTGTTTTTT. It specifies CASSSTFATNEKLFF. The rearrangement links TRBV7-2 to TRBJ1-4; D gene unclear. CDR1 is SGHTA, CDR2 FQGNSA, per germline. This CDR3 region has 15 residues. Trimming stripped 4 bases from V and 0 bases from J, with 9 bases between.

This chain's CDR3 is CASSQIPGTVSVQPQHF. The CDR3, as DNA: TGTGCCAGCAGTCAAATACCCGGGACGGTAAGTGTTCAGCCCCAGCATTTT. The chain couples TRBV25-1 to TRBJ1-5; weak D call: TRBD1 (5 bases). CDR1 is MGHDK, CDR2 SYGVNS, per germline. Between the trimmed V and J ends, which lost 5 bases and 6 bases, there was a span of 23 bases. The CDR3 runs to 17 residues.

The chain employs TRBV6-1 and TRBJ1-6; tentative D call: TRBD1 (5 bases). The CDR3 sequence is 14 residues long. V lost 3 bases and J 10 bases, leaving 13 bases between the germline ends. Germline V gene data show CDR1 as MNHNS and CDR2 as SASEGT. CDR3 sequence: CASSDLGGGSPLHF. The CDR3 nucleotides are TGTGCCAGCAGTGATCTGGGTGGGGGATCACCCCTCCACTTT.

The chain combines TRBV5-4 with TRBJ2-3; the D call may be TRBD1 or TRBD2 (5 bases each). CDR1 is SGHNT, CDR2 YYREEE, per germline (reference sequence). With 0 bases removed from V and 2 bases from J, the gap between germline ends came to 7 bases. The length of the CDR3 is 14 residues. The DNA for the CDR3 is TGTGCCAGCAGCTTGGCGGGGCCCACAGATACGCAGTATTTT. It is translated as CASSLAGPTDTQYF.

The chain uses TRBV2 and TRBJ2-5; 9 bases align to TRBD1. Germline-derived CDR1 and CDR2 are SNHLY and FYNNEI. The CDR3 is 16 residues long. J lost 5 bases, V lost 6 bases, and 13 bases had no gene match. The CDR3 loop is CASRERRDRDEETQYF. For the CDR3, the DNA is TGTGCCAGCAGAGAACGCCGGGACAGGGACGAGGAGACCCAGTACTTC.

The rearrangement joins TRBV27 to TRBJ2-3; 13 nucleotides agree with TRBD2. V trimming: 3 bases; J trimming: 4 bases; junction bases outside the gene matches: 13. The germline V gene has CDR1 MNHEY and CDR2 SMNVEV (reference sequence). The CDR3 extends over 19 amino acids. In DNA form, the CDR3 reads TGTGCCAGCAGTTTCAGGGGTATGACTAGCGGGAGGCCCCCAGATACGCAGTATTTT. This codes for CASSFRGMTSGRPPDTQYF.

V and J are TRBV10-1 and TRBJ1-5; no reliable D call. The CDR3 spans 13 residues. Trimming stripped 4 bases from V and 4 bases from J, with 8 bases between. Germline V CDR1 and CDR2: WNHNN, SYGVQD (reference sequence). CDR3: CASSADRNQPQHF. The CDR3 DNA follows: TGCGCCAGCAGTGCTGATCGGAATCAGCCCCAGCATTTT.

The J gene is TRBJ2-2, the V gene TRBV5-6; the D gene is possibly TRBD2 (5 bases). This CDR3 is built from 16 residues. Germline V lookup: CDR1 SGHDT, CDR2 YYEEEE. The V gene lost 0 bases and the J gene lost 1 base, with 10 bases spanning the gap. The CDR3 protein is CASSLVSAENTGELFF. CDR3 nucleotide sequence: TGTGCCAGCAGCTTGGTTTCAGCGGAGAACACCGGGGAGCTGTTTTTT.

This chain joins TRBV27 and TRBJ2-7; 9 bases match TRBD1. The CDR3 is 13 amino acids. The J segment lost 5 bases and the V segment lost 3 bases, leaving 2 bases of the junction unmatched. The germline V gene encodes CDR1 MNHEY and CDR2 SMNVEV (reference sequence). The CDR3 loop is CASSFTGGHEQYF. The CDR3 DNA follows: TGTGCCAGCAGTTTTACAGGGGGCCACGAGCAGTACTTC.

This chain links TRBV5-5 with TRBJ2-7; the match to TRBD1 covers 7 bases. The length of the CDR3 is 13 residues. With 2 bases clipped from V and 5 bases from J, the junction kept 4 bases outside the gene matches. Germline V lookup: CDR1 SGHKS, CDR2 YYEKEE (reference sequence). In DNA, the CDR3 is TGTGCCAGCAGCTTTACAGGGGACCACGAGCAGTACTTC. Translated: CASSFTGDHEQYF. Looking up the rest from reference TRBV5-5 and TRBJ2-7 gives the full variable domain: DAGVTQSPTHLIKTRGQQVTLRCSPISGHKSVSWYQQVLGQGPQFIFQYYEKEERGRGNFPDRFSARQFPNYSSELNVNALLLGDSALYLCASSFTGDHEQYFGPGTRLTVT.

J is TRBJ2-2 and V is TRBV5-8; no definite D call. Germline loops: CDR1 SGHTS, CDR2 YDEGEE. This CDR3 is 16 amino acids long. V shed 0 bases and J shed 4 bases, with 13 bases lying between them. The CDR3, as DNA: TGTGCCAGCAGCTTGGCCGCGACTCCCCCCACCGGGGAGCTGTTTTTT. Its translation: CASSLAATPPTGELFF. The full variable domain, completed using reference TRBV5-8 and TRBJ2-2, is EAGVTQSPTHLIKTRGQQATLRCSPISGHTSVYWYQQALGLGLQFLLWYDEGEERNRGNFPPRFSGRQFPNYSSELNVNALELEDSALYLCASSLAATPPTGELFFGEGSRLTVL.

The rearrangement links TRBV2 to TRBJ1-1; no clear D gene. Between the trimmed V and J ends, which lost 3 bases and 4 bases, there was a span of 9 bases. This CDR3 has 13 residues. Germline CDR1 reads SNHLY; CDR2 reads FYNNEI. In DNA form, the CDR3 reads TGTGCCAGCAGTGATTGGGTCGGCACTGAAGCTTTCTTT. It translates to CASSDWVGTEAFF.

The chain joins TRBV7-8 to TRBJ2-7; no reliable D call. This CDR3 comprises 12 residues. V was pared by 5 bases and J by 2 bases, with 7 bases between. Germline CDR1 and CDR2: SGHVS and FQNEAQ. This CDR3 is CASSPQAYEQYF. CDR3 in DNA: TGTGCCAGCAGCCCTCAAGCCTACGAGCAGTACTTC.